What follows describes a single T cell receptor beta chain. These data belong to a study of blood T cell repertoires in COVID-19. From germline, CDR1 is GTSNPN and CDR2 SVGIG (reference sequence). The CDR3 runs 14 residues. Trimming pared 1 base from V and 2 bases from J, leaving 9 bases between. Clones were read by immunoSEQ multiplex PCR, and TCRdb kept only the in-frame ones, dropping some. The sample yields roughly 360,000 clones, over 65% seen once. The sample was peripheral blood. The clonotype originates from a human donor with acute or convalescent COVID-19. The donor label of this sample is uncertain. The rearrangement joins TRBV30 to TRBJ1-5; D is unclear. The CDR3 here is CAWSEDFGNQPQHF. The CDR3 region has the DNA TGTGCCTGGAGTGAGGACTTTGGCAATCAGCCCCAGCATTTT.